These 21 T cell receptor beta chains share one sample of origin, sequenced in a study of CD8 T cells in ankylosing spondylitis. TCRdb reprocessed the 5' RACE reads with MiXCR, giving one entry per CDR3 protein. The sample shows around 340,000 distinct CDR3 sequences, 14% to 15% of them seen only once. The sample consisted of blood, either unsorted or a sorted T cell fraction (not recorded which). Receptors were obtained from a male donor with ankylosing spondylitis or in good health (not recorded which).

The CDR3 DNA is TGTGCCAGCAGCTTAGAGAGGCTAGCGGGGGGTTACGATGAGCAGTTCTTC. This sequence encodes CASSLERLAGGYDEQFF. The rearrangement uses TRBV11-2 and TRBJ2-1; 11 bases map to TRBD2. The V gene end was trimmed by 0 bases and the J gene end by 8 bases; junction bases not matched to a gene: 9. The germline V gene encodes CDR1 SGHAT and CDR2 FQNNGV. The CDR3 runs 17 residues.

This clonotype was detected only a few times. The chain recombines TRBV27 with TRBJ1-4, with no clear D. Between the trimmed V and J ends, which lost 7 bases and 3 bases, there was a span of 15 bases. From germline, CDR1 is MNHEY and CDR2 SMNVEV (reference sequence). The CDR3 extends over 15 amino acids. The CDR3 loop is CASMRAHRSNEKLFF. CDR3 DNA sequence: TGTGCCAGCATGAGGGCCCACCGGTCTAATGAAAAACTGTTTTTT.

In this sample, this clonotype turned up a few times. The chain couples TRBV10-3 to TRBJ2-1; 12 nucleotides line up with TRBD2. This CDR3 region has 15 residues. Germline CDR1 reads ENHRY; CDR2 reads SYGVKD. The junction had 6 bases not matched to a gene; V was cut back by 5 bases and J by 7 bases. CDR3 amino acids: CAISRLAGEGNEQFF. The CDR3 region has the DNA TGTGCCATCAGTAGACTAGCGGGAGAGGGGAATGAGCAGTTCTTC.

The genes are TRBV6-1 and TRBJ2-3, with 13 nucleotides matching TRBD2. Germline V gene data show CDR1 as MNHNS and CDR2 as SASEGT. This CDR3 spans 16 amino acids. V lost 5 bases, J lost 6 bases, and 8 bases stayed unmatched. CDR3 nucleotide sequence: TGTGCCAGCAGTACCCGGACTAGCGGGAGTAGGGATACGCAGTATTTT. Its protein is CASSTRTSGSRDTQYF.

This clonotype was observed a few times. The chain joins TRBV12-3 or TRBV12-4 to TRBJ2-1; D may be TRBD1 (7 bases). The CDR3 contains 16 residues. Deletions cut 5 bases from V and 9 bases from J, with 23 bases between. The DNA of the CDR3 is TGTGCCAGCAGTCCAAGAACAGGGGCGCAGCGGGTTGAGCAGTTCTTC. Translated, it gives CASSPRTGAQRVEQFF.

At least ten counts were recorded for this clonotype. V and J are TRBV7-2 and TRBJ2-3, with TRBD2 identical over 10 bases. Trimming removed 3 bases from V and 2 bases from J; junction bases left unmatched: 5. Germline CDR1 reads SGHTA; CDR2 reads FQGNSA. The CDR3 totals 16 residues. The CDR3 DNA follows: TGTGCCAGCAGCTTGGGTCTAGCGGGGGTCACAGATACGCAGTATTTT. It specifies CASSLGLAGVTDTQYF.

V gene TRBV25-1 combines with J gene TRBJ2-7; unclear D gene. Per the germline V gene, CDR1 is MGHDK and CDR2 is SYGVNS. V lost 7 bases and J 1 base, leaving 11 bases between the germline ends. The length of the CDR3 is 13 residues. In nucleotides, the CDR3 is TGTGCCAGCACCGGACGGGCATCCTACGAGCAGTACTTC. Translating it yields CASTGRASYEQYF.

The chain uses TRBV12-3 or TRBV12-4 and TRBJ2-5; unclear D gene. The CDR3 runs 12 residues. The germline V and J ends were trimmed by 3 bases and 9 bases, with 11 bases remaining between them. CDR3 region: CASSFTELAQYF. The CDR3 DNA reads TGTGCCAGCAGTTTTACGGAGCTGGCCCAGTACTTC.

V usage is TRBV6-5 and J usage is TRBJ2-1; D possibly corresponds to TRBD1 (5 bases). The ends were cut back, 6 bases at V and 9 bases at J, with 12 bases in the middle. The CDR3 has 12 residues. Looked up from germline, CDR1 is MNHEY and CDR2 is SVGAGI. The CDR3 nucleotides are TGTGCCAGCAGGCTAAGGCAGGGTGAGCAGTTCTTC. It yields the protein CASRLRQGEQFF.

This CDR3 is CSAREPGNFPYEQYF. Written as DNA, the CDR3 is TGCAGTGCTAGAGAACCAGGGAATTTTCCTTACGAGCAGTACTTC. The chain recombines TRBV20-1 with TRBJ2-7; maybe TRBD1 (5 bases). The CDR3 covers 15 residues. V lost 0 bases, J lost 4 bases, and 16 bases lay in between. Germline CDR1 is DFQATT and CDR2 is SNEGSKA (reference sequence).

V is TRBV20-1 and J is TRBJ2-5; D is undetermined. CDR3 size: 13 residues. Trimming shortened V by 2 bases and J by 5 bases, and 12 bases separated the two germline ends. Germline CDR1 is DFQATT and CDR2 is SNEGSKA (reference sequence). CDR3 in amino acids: CSARRPTRETQYF. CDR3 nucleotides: TGCAGTGCTAGAAGGCCTACCAGGGAGACCCAGTACTTC.

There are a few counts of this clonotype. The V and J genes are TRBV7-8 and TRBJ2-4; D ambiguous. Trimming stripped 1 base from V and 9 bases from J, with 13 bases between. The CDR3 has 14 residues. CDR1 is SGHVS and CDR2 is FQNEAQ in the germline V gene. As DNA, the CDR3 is TGTGCCAGCAGCTTAGGTCCGATTATGGGCATTCAGTACTTC. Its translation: CASSLGPIMGIQYF. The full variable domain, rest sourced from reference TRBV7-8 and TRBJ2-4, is GAGVSQSPRYKVAKRGQDVALRCDPISGHVSLFWYQQALGQGPEFLTYFQNEAQLDKSGLPSDRFFAERPEGSVSTLKIQRTQQEDSAVYLCASSLGPIMGIQYFGAGTRLSVL.

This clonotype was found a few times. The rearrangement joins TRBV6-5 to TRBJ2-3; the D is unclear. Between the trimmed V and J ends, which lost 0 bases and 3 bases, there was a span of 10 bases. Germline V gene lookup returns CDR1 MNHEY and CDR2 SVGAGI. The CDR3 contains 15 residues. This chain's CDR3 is CASSYSGIGTDTQYF. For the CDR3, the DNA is TGTGCCAGCAGTTACTCTGGGATAGGGACAGATACGCAGTATTTT.

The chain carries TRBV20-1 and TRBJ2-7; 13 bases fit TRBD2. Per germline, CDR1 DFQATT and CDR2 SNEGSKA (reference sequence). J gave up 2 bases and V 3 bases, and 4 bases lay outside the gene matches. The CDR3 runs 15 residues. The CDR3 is CSARLGLAGAYEQYF. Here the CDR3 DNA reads TGCAGTGCTAGGCTCGGACTAGCGGGGGCCTACGAGCAGTACTTC.

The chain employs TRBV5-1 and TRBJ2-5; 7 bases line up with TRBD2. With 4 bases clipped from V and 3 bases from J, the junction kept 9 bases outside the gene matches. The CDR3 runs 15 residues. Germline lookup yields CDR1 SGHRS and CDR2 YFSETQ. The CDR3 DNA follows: TGCGCCAGCAGCCCCTCATCCCTAGCGGAAGAGACCCAGTACTTC. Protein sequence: CASSPSSLAEETQYF.

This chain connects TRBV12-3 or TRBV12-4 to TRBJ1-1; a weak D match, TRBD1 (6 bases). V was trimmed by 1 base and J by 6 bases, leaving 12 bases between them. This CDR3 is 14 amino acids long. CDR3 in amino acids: CASSLVQGGPEAFF. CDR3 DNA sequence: TGTGCCAGCAGTTTAGTACAGGGTGGGCCTGAAGCTTTCTTT.

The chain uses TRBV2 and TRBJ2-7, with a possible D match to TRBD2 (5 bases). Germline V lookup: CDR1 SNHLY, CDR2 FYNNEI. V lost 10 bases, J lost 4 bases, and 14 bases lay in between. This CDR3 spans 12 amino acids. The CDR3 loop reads CATRTRGYEQYF. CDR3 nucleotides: TGTGCCACCAGGACTCGCGGTTACGAGCAGTACTTC. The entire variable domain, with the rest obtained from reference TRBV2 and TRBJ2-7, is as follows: EPEVTQTPSHQVTQMGQEVILRCVPISNHLYFYWYRQILGQKVEFLVSFYNNEISEKSEIFDDQFSVERPDGSNFTLKIRSTKLEDSAMYFCATRTRGYEQYFGPGTRLTVT.

The CDR3 coding sequence is TGTGCCAGCAGCGTGGGGACGGTGAACACTGAAGCTTTCTTT. This sequence encodes CASSVGTVNTEAFF. The chain carries TRBV9 and TRBJ1-1; a possible D gene is TRBD1 (5 bases). Trimming shortened V by 2 bases and J by 0 bases, and 8 bases separated the two germline ends. CDR3 size: 14 residues. Germline assignment: CDR1 SGDLS and CDR2 YYNGEE.

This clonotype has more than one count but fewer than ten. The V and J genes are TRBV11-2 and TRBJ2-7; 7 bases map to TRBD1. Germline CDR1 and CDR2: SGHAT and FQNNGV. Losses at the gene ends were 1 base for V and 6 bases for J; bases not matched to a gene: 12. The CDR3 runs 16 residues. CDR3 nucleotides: TGTGCCAGCAGCTTAGTTAAGGGTGGAAACAGGGGCGAGCAGTACTTC. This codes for CASSLVKGGNRGEQYF.

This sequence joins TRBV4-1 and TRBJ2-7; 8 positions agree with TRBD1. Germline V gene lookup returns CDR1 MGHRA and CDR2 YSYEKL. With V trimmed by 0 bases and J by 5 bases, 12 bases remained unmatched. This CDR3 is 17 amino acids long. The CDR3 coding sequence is TGCGCCAGCAGCCAAGAGGGAGGACAGGGAGAACTTAACGAGCAGTACTTC. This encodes CASSQEGGQGELNEQYF.

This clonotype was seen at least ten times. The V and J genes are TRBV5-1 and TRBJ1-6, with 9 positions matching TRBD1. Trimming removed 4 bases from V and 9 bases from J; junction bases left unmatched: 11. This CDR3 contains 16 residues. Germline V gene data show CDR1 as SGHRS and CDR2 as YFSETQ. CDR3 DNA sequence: TGCGCCAGCAGCCCGGGACAGGGTTCAAGTGGTTCACCCCTCCACTTT. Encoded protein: CASSPGQGSSGSPLHF.